This T cell receptor (beta chain) was documented in a study of shared T cell receptors in the human thymus. The CDR3 spans 15 residues. Germline loops: CDR1 MNHNS, CDR2 SASEGT. Trimming took 5 bases from V and 4 from J, leaving 15 bases between them. This table comes from immunoSEQ multiplex PCR, and its TCRdb copy is limited to in-frame clones, with some not included. The table lists over 450,000 clones, approximately 80% of them singletons, with less than 0.015% in the top ten. Separately, the same data were catalogued under a study of human thymus T cells. From that second work: Related reports documented highly overlapping thymic repertoires among unrelated individuals.

This clonotype was sampled from a boy under two years old with a congenital heart defect. Sequenced input: thymocytes. The chain recombines TRBV6-1 with TRBJ1-5; D may be TRBD1 (5 bases). CDR3 DNA: TGTGCCAGCAGTTTTCAGGGACTGAGAAATCAGCCCCAGCATTTT. This codes for CASSFQGLRNQPQHF.